This entry lists 17 T cell receptor beta chains sequenced from one sample in a study of blood T cells in healthy people across ages. Alongside a J-beta primer mix, a sample-barcoded 5' primer served in a second PCR lasting about 6 to 11 cycles. TCRdb ran MiXCR on the 5' RACE reads and lists one entry per CDR3 protein. The sample holds roughly 800,000 distinct CDR3 sequences, roughly 25% seen once. The data were also submitted as part of a second study, on T cells of mothers and their children.

Input material: blood. The origin of the receptors is a boy younger than 18 in good health.

The J gene is TRBJ1-1, the V gene TRBV15, with D perhaps matching TRBD1 (5 bases). Between the trimmed V and J ends, which lost 9 bases and 4 bases, there was a span of 15 bases. Germline V gene lookup returns CDR1 LNHNV and CDR2 YYDKDF (reference sequence). The CDR3 is made up of 13 amino acids. The CDR3 DNA follows: TGTGCCACAGCAAAAAGTGGGGGCACTGAAGCTTTCTTT. This codes for CATAKSGGTEAFF.

This clonotype was detected a few times. This rearrangement joins TRBV9 to TRBJ2-7; no reliable D call. CDR3 length: 14 amino acids. CDR1 and CDR2 from the germline V gene are SGDLS and YYNGEE. Trimming removed 0 bases from V and 3 bases from J, with 10 bases in between. This CDR3 is CASSVEGSVYEQYF. As DNA, the CDR3 is TGTGCCAGCAGCGTAGAGGGCAGCGTCTACGAGCAGTACTTC.

This clonotype was detected only a few times. The chain carries TRBV28 and TRBJ2-3; perhaps TRBD1 as D (6 bases). Per germline, CDR1 MDHEN and CDR2 SYDVKM. This CDR3 spans 13 amino acids. CDR3 protein: CAARQGLTDTQYF. As DNA, the CDR3 is TGTGCGGCGAGGCAGGGGCTCACAGATACGCAGTATTTT. Looking up the rest from reference TRBV28 and TRBJ2-3 gives the full variable domain: DVKVTQSSRYLVKRTGEKVFLECVQDMDHENMFWYRQDPGLGLRLIYFSYDVKMKEKGDIPEGYSVSREKKERFSLILESASTNQTSMYLCAARQGLTDTQYFGPGTRLTVL.

The J gene is TRBJ2-1, the V gene TRBV21-1; no check of the table's D call, TRBD2, against the DNA was made. TRBV21-1 is designated a pseudogene. The length of the CDR3 is 16 residues. This CDR3 is CASSKIAGPSYNEQFF. As DNA, the CDR3 is TGTGCCAGCAGCAAAATAGCGGGGCCCTCCTACAATGAGCAGTTCTTC.

The rearrangement uses TRBV6-2 or TRBV6-3 and TRBJ2-1; no firm D call. Trimming removed 7 bases at V and 1 base at J, with 17 bases between. The germline CDR1 and CDR2 sequences are MNHEY and SVGEGT. There are 16 residues in the CDR3. The CDR3 is CASTETPARSYNEQFF. The CDR3 DNA reads TGTGCCAGCACCGAAACCCCTGCTCGGTCCTACAATGAGCAGTTCTTC.

This clonotype was observed a handful of times. A much bigger clone sits one base away, suggesting this may be a read error. J is TRBJ2-1 and V is TRBV7-9, with 10 bases fitting TRBD2. Germline values: CDR1 SEHNR, CDR2 FQNEAQ (reference sequence). V trimming: 5 bases; J trimming: 8 bases; junction bases outside the gene matches: 12. The CDR3 runs 16 residues. This chain's CDR3 is CASSPTGLAEYDEQFF. CDR3 nucleotide sequence: TGTGCCAGCAGCCCGACCGGACTAGCGGAATACGATGAGCAGTTCTTC.

This clonotype was counted a few times. The V call is TRBV24-1, the J call TRBJ2-5; 10 bases are shared with TRBD1. The end of the DNA fits TRBJ2-7 better, so the J call may be wrong. Germline-derived CDR1 and CDR2 are KGHDR and SFDVKD. The CDR3 extends over 15 amino acids. As DNA, the CDR3 is TGTGCCACCAGTGATTTGCGGACAGGGGGCTACGAGCAGTACTTC. It translates to CATSDLRTGGYEQYF.

The table lists this clonotype with a few counts. This chain joins TRBV27 and TRBJ2-5, with 12 positions matching TRBD2. TRBJ2-1 explains the end of the DNA better; the J call may be wrong. Germline V gives CDR1 MNHEY, CDR2 SMNVEV (reference sequence). The CDR3 spans 14 residues. This CDR3 is CASSRLAGAHEQFF. CDR3 sequence (DNA): TGTGCCAGCAGTAGACTAGCGGGGGCTCATGAGCAGTTCTTC.

As DNA, the CDR3 is TGTGCCAGCAGCGTATGGCAGGGATCCTCCGGGGAGCTGTTTTTT. The encoded protein is CASSVWQGSSGELFF. The chain carries TRBV6-2 or TRBV6-3 and TRBJ2-2, with a possible D match to TRBD1 (5 bases). CDR1 is MNHEY and CDR2 is SVGEGT in the germline V gene. Trimming removed 6 bases at V and 6 bases at J, with 17 bases between. The CDR3 sequence is 15 residues long.

CDR3 sequence reads: CASSQERAAEAFF. The DNA of the CDR3 is TGCGCCAGCAGCCAAGAGAGGGCAGCCGAAGCTTTCTTT. The chain combines TRBV4-3 with TRBJ1-1; D remains ambiguous. The CDR3 length is 13 residues. Germline V gives CDR1 LGHNA, CDR2 YSLEER. V was pared by 0 bases and J by 8 bases, with 10 bases between.

This clonotype came up a few times. The gene calls are TRBV5-1 and TRBJ2-5; TRBD2 matches 10 bases. Germline CDR1 is SGHRS and CDR2 is YFSETQ. Germline trimming cut 2 bases from V and 4 bases from J; bases unmatched to any gene: 2. CDR3 size: 14 residues. The CDR3: CASSFGTSVETQYF. For the CDR3, the DNA is TGCGCCAGCAGCTTCGGGACTAGCGTAGAGACCCAGTACTTC.

The V call is TRBV4-3, the J call TRBJ2-7; 7 bases agree with TRBD2. CDR3 length equals 16 residues. The junction had 11 bases not matched to a gene; V was cut back by 0 bases and J by 6 bases. From germline, CDR1 is LGHNA and CDR2 YSLEER. CDR3 bases: TGCGCCAGCAGCCAAGATATGACGCGGGGGAGTACCGAGCAGTACTTC. This codes for CASSQDMTRGSTEQYF.

This clonotype was found a few times. The rearrangement uses TRBV20-1 and TRBJ2-5; maybe TRBD2 (7 bases). Trimming cost V 6 bases and J 2 bases, with 13 bases left between them. The CDR3 covers 13 residues. CDR1 and CDR2 from the germline V gene are DFQATT and SNEGSKA (reference sequence). CDR3 loop: CSAVGGGQETQYF. The DNA for the CDR3 is TGCAGTGCGGTGGGAGGGGGACAAGAGACCCAGTACTTC.

This clonotype was counted only a few times. This sequence joins TRBV4-3 and TRBJ2-1; D unclear. Germline V gene sequence: CDR1 LGHNA, CDR2 YSLEER. Trimming stripped 0 bases from V and 2 bases from J, with 14 bases between. This CDR3 comprises 17 residues. CDR3 DNA: TGCGCCAGCAGCCAAGATCTTCAAGGTAGCACCTACAATGAGCAGTTCTTC. Translating gives CASSQDLQGSTYNEQFF.

This clonotype was seen repeatedly, ten times or more. V is TRBV11-2 and J is TRBJ2-5; TRBD2 matches 8 bases. Germline-derived CDR1 and CDR2 are SGHAT and FQNNGV. The junction had 4 bases not matched to a gene; V was cut back by 4 bases and J by 0 bases. This CDR3 is built from 15 residues. CDR3: CASSSGGVYQETQYF. In DNA form, the CDR3 reads TGTGCCAGCAGCTCGGGGGGGGTGTACCAAGAGACCCAGTACTTC.

The J gene is TRBJ1-2, the V gene TRBV20-1; no firm D call. Trimming removed 7 bases from V and 6 bases from J, with 18 bases in between. This CDR3 has 13 amino acids. Germline lookup yields CDR1 DFQATT and CDR2 SNEGSKA (reference sequence). CDR3 in amino acids: CSGGHPGRDGYTF. The CDR3 DNA follows: TGCAGTGGCGGGCATCCCGGTAGGGATGGCTACACCTTC.

This clonotype has only a few counts. The rearrangement joins TRBV3-1 to TRBJ2-2, with 14 bases matching TRBD2. J was trimmed by 4 bases and V by 4 bases; bases with no gene match: 5. Germline CDR1 LGHDT, CDR2 YNNKEL (reference sequence). The CDR3 loop spans 17 amino acids. The CDR3 DNA sequence: TGTGCCAGCAGCCCGCAGGGACTAGCGGGAGTCACCGGGGAGCTGTTTTTT. Amino acid sequence: CASSPQGLAGVTGELFF.